What follows are 29 T cell receptor beta chains derived from one specimen sequenced in a study of blood T cell repertoires in COVID-19. The table came from immunoSEQ multiplex PCR; TCRdb's copy has only in-frame clones and leaves some out. The profile shows under 200,000 clones, approximately 79% of them singletons. Source material: peripheral blood. The receptors were gathered from a man aged 25-45 years with active or convalescent COVID-19.

The chain couples TRBV9 to TRBJ1-1; 10 bases map to TRBD1. The CDR3 loop spans 14 amino acids. The germline V gene has CDR1 SGDLS and CDR2 YYNGEE. Trimming took 3 bases from V and 3 from J; bases not matched to a gene: 2. CDR3 DNA: TGTGCCAGCAGCGCCGGGACAGGGGACACTGAAGCTTTCTTT. Its translation is CASSAGTGDTEAFF.

V usage is TRBV7-2 and J usage is TRBJ2-1, with 8 bases matching TRBD2. The CDR3 is made up of 15 amino acids. The V gene's germline CDR1 is SGHTA and CDR2 FQGNSA. V gave up 3 bases and J gave up 9 bases; unmatched junction bases: 10. In DNA, the CDR3 is TGTGCCAGCAGCTTCAGCGGGAGACGACGCAGTGAGCAGTTCTTC. The encoded protein is CASSFSGRRRSEQFF. The entire variable domain, with the rest obtained from reference TRBV7-2 and TRBJ2-1, is as follows: GAGVSQSPSNKVTEKGKDVELRCDPISGHTALYWYRQSLGQGLEFLIYFQGNSAPDKSGLPSDRFSAERTGGSVSTLTIQRTQQEDSAVYLCASSFSGRRRSEQFFGPGTRLTVL.

This clone showed up just once. V is TRBV6-5 and J is TRBJ1-3, with unresolved D. Trimming took 7 bases from V and 4 from J, leaving 11 bases between them. The CDR3 has 13 amino acids. Germline values: CDR1 MNHEY, CDR2 SVGAGI. DNA for the CDR3: TGTGCCAGCATAACGGGGATGGGAAACACCATATATTTT. It translates to CASITGMGNTIYF.

This clone has just one count. This chain joins TRBV10-3 and TRBJ1-1; 7 bases fit TRBD1. The length of the CDR3 is 14 residues. Trimming at V came to 5 bases and at J to 1 base, leaving 4 bases not matched to a gene. Per germline, CDR1 ENHRY and CDR2 SYGVKD. The CDR3 is CAISMTGTNTEAFF. DNA for the CDR3: TGTGCCATCAGTATGACAGGGACGAACACTGAAGCTTTCTTT.

The chain joins TRBV28 to TRBJ2-7, with 9 bases matching TRBD1. The V gene end was trimmed by 10 bases and the J gene end by 6 bases; junction bases not matched to a gene: 10. CDR3 length: 13 amino acids. Germline CDR1 reads MDHEN; CDR2 reads SYDVKM. This CDR3 reads CATRSGTGIEQYV. DNA for the CDR3: TGTGCCACGCGTTCCGGGACAGGGATCGAGCAGTACGTC.

The V gene is TRBV19, the J gene TRBJ2-2, with TRBD1 identical over 7 bases. From germline, CDR1 is LNHDA and CDR2 SQIVND (reference sequence). CDR3 length: 13 amino acids. V was pared by 3 bases and J by 7 bases, with 2 bases of the junction left unmatched. The DNA for the CDR3 is TGTGCCAGTAGTATCAGGGGGAGCGGGGAGCTGTTTTTT. This gives the protein CASSIRGSGELFF.

The V call is TRBV6-5, the J call TRBJ2-3; 8 nucleotides line up with TRBD1. CDR1 MNHEY and CDR2 SVGAGI come from the germline V gene. V lost 6 bases to trimming and J lost 1 base; unmatched junction nucleotides: 6. The CDR3 sequence is 15 residues long. CDR3 sequence: CASRSQGVGTDTQYF. The CDR3 nucleotides are TGTGCCAGCAGATCACAGGGGGTAGGCACAGATACGCAGTATTTT.

About this clone: The sample contains more than one DNA sequence encoding this CDR3. The chain links TRBV15 to TRBJ1-5; TRBD1 agrees at 7 bases. This CDR3 region has 14 residues. V lost 3 bases, J lost 4 bases, and 3 bases stayed unmatched. Germline V gene data show CDR1 as LNHNV and CDR2 as YYDKDF (reference sequence). The CDR3 DNA reads TGTGCCACCAGCAGGCCAGGGGGAAATCAGCCCCAGCATTTT. Protein sequence: CATSRPGGNQPQHF.

The V gene is TRBV30, the J gene TRBJ1-1; perhaps TRBD1 as D (6 bases). Looked up from germline, CDR1 is GTSNPN and CDR2 is SVGIG (reference sequence). V was cut by 1 base and J by 7 bases, with 13 bases left in between. The CDR3 spans 13 residues. CDR3 DNA: TGTGCCTGGAGTGATGACAGGACCTATGAAGCTTTCTTT. Encoded protein: CAWSDDRTYEAFF.

The rearrangement uses TRBV21-1 and TRBJ1-2. TRBV21-1 is a documented pseudogene. The CDR3 runs to 13 residues. The DNA for the CDR3 is TGTGCCAGCAGCAATTTAGCTAACTATGGCTACACCTTC. Protein product: CASSNLANYGYTF.

This chain joins TRBV19 and TRBJ1-4, with no clear D. Trimming pared 3 bases from V and 6 bases from J, leaving 11 bases between. Germline loops: CDR1 LNHDA, CDR2 SQIVND (reference sequence). The CDR3 extends over 14 amino acids. The CDR3 region has the DNA TGTGCCAGTAGTATTGTAGTGCTAGATGAAAAACTGTTTTTT. This gives the protein CASSIVVLDEKLFF.

This chain connects TRBV6-5 to TRBJ1-1; D may be TRBD1 (6 bases). V gave up 6 bases and J gave up 1 base, with 9 bases separating them. The CDR3 loop spans 13 amino acids. In germline, CDR1 is MNHEY, CDR2 SVGAGI. CDR3 DNA: TGTGCCAGCAGGTGGGACAAGAACACTGAAGCTTTCTTT. Translation gives CASRWDKNTEAFF.

The chain has TRBV12-3 or TRBV12-4 and TRBJ2-7; 9 positions match TRBD1. Trimming at V came to 3 bases and at J to 3 bases, leaving 0 bases not matched to a gene. The CDR3 has 13 residues. Here the CDR3 reads CASSLTGGYEQYV. In DNA, the CDR3 is TGTGCCAGCAGTTTGACAGGGGGCTACGAGCAGTACGTC.

V usage is TRBV6-2 or TRBV6-3 and J usage is TRBJ2-5; D is perhaps TRBD2 (6 bases). CDR1 is MNHEY and CDR2 is SVGEGT in the germline V gene. The V and J ends lost 5 bases and 4 bases respectively, with 26 bases between them. The CDR3 covers 18 residues. This chain's CDR3 is CASSIPLEGTSHAETQYF. The DNA of the CDR3 is TGTGCCAGCAGTATCCCCCTGGAGGGGACCTCCCATGCAGAGACCCAGTACTTC.

The chain couples TRBV27 to TRBJ2-1; 9 bases agree with TRBD2. CDR1 and CDR2 from the germline V gene are MNHEY and SMNVEV (reference sequence). This CDR3 has 15 residues. V was pared by 4 bases and J by 9 bases, with 10 bases of the junction left unmatched. The CDR3 DNA sequence: TGTGCCAGCAGTTCTATAGCGGGAGTCGGAAGTGAGCAGTTCTTC. Protein: CASSSIAGVGSEQFF.

This clone appeared a single time. The chain joins TRBV5-1 to TRBJ1-1; TRBD1 matches 8 bases. Germline CDR1 is SGHRS and CDR2 is YFSETQ. The CDR3 covers 16 residues. V lost 2 bases, J lost 1 base, and 7 bases stayed unmatched. CDR3 sequence reads: CASSLPRGRENTEAFF. The CDR3 bases are TGCGCCAGCAGCTTACCCAGGGGGCGGGAGAACACTGAAGCTTTCTTT.

The rearrangement links TRBV6-1 to TRBJ1-1, with 8 bases aligning to TRBD1. The J segment lost 4 bases and the V segment lost 2 bases, leaving 12 bases of the junction unmatched. The CDR3 has 17 amino acids. The V gene's germline CDR1 is MNHNS and CDR2 SASEGT. The CDR3 here is CASSESEGDRGGTEAFF. Here the CDR3 DNA reads TGTGCCAGCAGTGAATCCGAGGGTGACAGGGGAGGCACTGAAGCTTTCTTT.

This clone was seen only a few times. The J gene is TRBJ2-3, the V gene TRBV9; D unclear. Deletions cut 3 bases from V and 1 base from J, with 12 bases between. This CDR3 comprises 15 residues. Looked up from germline, CDR1 is SGDLS and CDR2 is YYNGEE. In DNA form, the CDR3 reads TGTGCCAGCAGCGGGGCAGGTGTCGGCACAGATACGCAGTATTTT. Translated: CASSGAGVGTDTQYF.

This CDR3 is CASTQQGPTEAFF. In nucleotides, the CDR3 is TGTGCCAGCACCCAACAGGGGCCCACTGAAGCTTTCTTT. This sequence joins TRBV5-8 and TRBJ1-1, with 7 nucleotides matching TRBD1. Germline assignment: CDR1 SGHTS and CDR2 YDEGEE. The V and J ends lost 6 bases and 4 bases, in that order; junction bases with no gene match: 6. This CDR3 contains 13 residues.

This CDR3 reads CASSGGQGLPYNEQFF. The DNA for the CDR3 is TGTGCCAGCAGCGGGGGACAGGGGCTACCCTACAATGAGCAGTTCTTC. The chain is built from TRBV7-9 and TRBJ2-1, with 10 bases matching TRBD1. Germline CDR1 and CDR2: SEHNR and FQNEAQ (reference sequence). J gave up 2 bases and V 5 bases, and 6 bases lay outside the gene matches. The CDR3 consists of 16 residues.

The chain uses TRBV29-1 and TRBJ2-2; 8 positions agree with TRBD2. V was pared by 5 bases and J by 7 bases, with 12 bases of the junction left unmatched. The germline gives CDR1 SQVTM, CDR2 ANQGSEA. The CDR3 is 15 residues long. The CDR3 bases are TGCAGCGTTCGTGAGGGAGCGGGAGTAAGCGGGGAGCTGTTTTTT. Translated, it gives CSVREGAGVSGELFF.

The J gene is TRBJ1-5, the V gene TRBV27; D is perhaps TRBD1 (5 bases). Germline CDR1 MNHEY, CDR2 SMNVEV (reference sequence). The CDR3 is 16 amino acids. With 4 bases removed from V and 0 bases from J, the gap between germline ends came to 13 bases. DNA for the CDR3: TGTGCCAGCAGTTCCGCTGACAGAGCTAGCAATCAGCCCCAGCATTTT. Amino acids: CASSSADRASNQPQHF.

The rearrangement links TRBV7-2 to TRBJ2-5; TRBD1 agrees at 10 bases. Trimming cost V 5 bases and J 4 bases; bases outside gene matches: 10. This CDR3 has 16 amino acids. CDR1 and CDR2 from the germline V gene are SGHTA and FQGNSA. CDR3 region: CASSTRQGAKGETQYF. In nucleotides, the CDR3 is TGTGCCAGCAGCACCCGACAGGGGGCTAAAGGAGAGACCCAGTACTTC.

The chain uses TRBV12-3 or TRBV12-4 and TRBJ1-2, with no clear D. V shed 6 bases and J shed 4 bases, with 9 bases lying between them. The CDR3 loop spans 12 amino acids. Written as DNA, the CDR3 is TGTGCCAGCAGGAGGGATTTCTATGGCTACACCTTC. It encodes CASRRDFYGYTF.

In its sample, this clone was seen once. The chain combines TRBV12-3 or TRBV12-4 with TRBJ1-5, with unresolved D. V was pared by 2 bases and J by 4 bases, with 6 bases between. The CDR3 totals 13 residues. CDR3 sequence: CASSLTVNQPQHF. The CDR3, as DNA: TGTGCCAGCAGTTTAACAGTTAATCAGCCCCAGCATTTT.

The chain carries TRBV18 and TRBJ1-2; D not certain. The CDR3 is made up of 15 amino acids. Trimming left V 5 bases short and J 5 bases short, with 18 bases between. Per germline, CDR1 KGHSH and CDR2 LQKENI. The DNA of the CDR3 is TGTGCCAGCTCATCGGCGGGATCCCCTTCTTATGGCTACACCTTC. This gives the protein CASSSAGSPSYGYTF. Based on the CDR3 plus reference TRBV18 and TRBJ1-2, the full variable domain is NAGVMQNPRHLVRRRGQEARLRCSPMKGHSHVYWYRQLPEEGLKFMVYLQKENIIDESGMPKERFSAEFPKEGPSILRIQQVVRGDSAAYFCASSSAGSPSYGYTFGSGTRLTVV.

V and J are TRBV18 and TRBJ2-1; maybe TRBD1 (6 bases). The CDR3 has 17 residues. Germline CDR1 reads KGHSH; CDR2 reads LQKENI. Trimming removed 3 bases from V and 7 bases from J, with 22 bases in between. CDR3 residues: CASSPRGAGDAVNEQFF. The CDR3 DNA reads as TGTGCCAGCTCACCCCGTGGGGCAGGGGATGCCGTTAATGAGCAGTTCTTC.

This sequence joins TRBV19 and TRBJ1-6; possibly TRBD1 for D (5 bases). CDR1 LNHDA and CDR2 SQIVND come from the germline V gene (reference sequence). There are 14 residues in the CDR3. V shed 10 bases and J shed 1 base, with 11 bases lying between them. CDR3 bases: TGTGCCACCGAGGAGGGGTCCTATAATTCACCCCTCCACTTT. Residues: CATEEGSYNSPLHF.

J is TRBJ2-6 and V is TRBV5-5, with D possibly matching TRBD2 (6 bases). The V gene lost 7 bases and the J gene lost 0 bases, with 14 bases spanning the gap. The CDR3 length is 16 residues. CDR1 and CDR2 from the germline V gene are SGHKS and YYEKEE (reference sequence). The CDR3 bases are TGTGCCAGCGGGGGGTTCTCAAACTCTGGGGCCAACGTCCTGACTTTC. The encoded protein is CASGGFSNSGANVLTF.